This entry lists 5 T cell receptor beta chains sequenced from one sample in a study of T cell changes during pregnancy in multiple sclerosis (dated by TCRdb to the late 2010s). The library was prepared using the immunoSEQ multiplex PCR assay. Drawn from immuneACCESS, this table holds only the in-frame rearrangements with V and J called that TCRdb kept. Clones are partly lost; checked studies trace under half to an unresolved V gene and leave the rest unexplained. In this sample the table shows 35,000 to 50,000 clones, 80% to 95% of which occur a single time. The top ten clones comprise roughly 0.7% of the sample. The specimen was CD4+ T cells from peripheral blood mononuclear cells, collected in the first trimester of pregnancy. Source of these receptors: a female donor with multiple sclerosis, enrolled in a pregnancy study.

This chain uses TRBV7-6 with TRBJ2-7; D may be TRBD1 (6 bases). CDR1 is SGHVS and CDR2 is FNYEAQ in the germline V gene. The CDR3 consists of 15 residues. The V and J ends lost 1 base and 0 bases respectively, with 10 bases between them. The CDR3 DNA reads TGTGCCAGCAGCTTAGGCACAGGGAACTCCTACGAGCAGTACTTC. It is translated as CASSLGTGNSYEQYF. Full variable domain (outside the CDR3, taken from reference TRBV7-6 and TRBJ2-7): GAGVSQSPRYKVTKRGQDVALRCDPISGHVSLYWYRQALGQGPEFLTYFNYEAQQDKSGLPNDRFSAERPEGSISTLTIQRTEQRDSAMYRCASSLGTGNSYEQYFGPGTRLTVT.

The V gene is TRBV6-5, the J gene TRBJ2-5; no reliable D call. Near its end, the DNA agrees better with TRBJ2-7, so the J call may be wrong. CDR1 and CDR2 from the germline V gene are MNHEY and SVGAGI. The CDR3 covers 13 residues. DNA of the CDR3: TGTGCCAGCAGTGCGCCCCCCCTCTACGAGCAGTACTTC. Protein: CASSAPPLYEQYF.

This clone was seen only once. The gene calls are TRBV5-4 and TRBJ2-5; D gene ambiguous. CDR1 SGHNT and CDR2 YYREEE come from the germline V gene (reference sequence). The CDR3 sequence is 14 residues long. With 0 bases removed from V and 3 bases from J, the gap between germline ends came to 9 bases. The DNA for the CDR3 is TGTGCCAGCAGCTTGGGACTGTCTGAAGAGACCCAGTACTTC. It yields the protein CASSLGLSEETQYF.

The chain recombines TRBV9 with TRBJ1-2; D may be TRBD1 (6 bases). Germline V gives CDR1 SGDLS, CDR2 YYNGEE. The germline V and J ends were trimmed by 4 bases and 3 bases, with 13 bases remaining between them. This CDR3 contains 14 residues. CDR3 loop: CASSQGGGDYGYTF. The CDR3 DNA is TGTGCCAGCAGCCAAGGGGGGGGCGACTATGGCTACACCTTC.

The chain joins TRBV13 to TRBJ2-1, with 7 bases fitting TRBD2. With 2 bases clipped from V and 4 bases from J, the junction kept 11 bases outside the gene matches. The CDR3 totals 17 residues. Per germline, CDR1 PRHDT and CDR2 FYEKMQ (reference sequence). CDR3 sequence reads: CASSLKVGREFYNEQFF. The CDR3, as DNA: TGTGCCAGCAGCTTAAAAGTGGGGCGGGAGTTTTACAATGAGCAGTTCTTC.